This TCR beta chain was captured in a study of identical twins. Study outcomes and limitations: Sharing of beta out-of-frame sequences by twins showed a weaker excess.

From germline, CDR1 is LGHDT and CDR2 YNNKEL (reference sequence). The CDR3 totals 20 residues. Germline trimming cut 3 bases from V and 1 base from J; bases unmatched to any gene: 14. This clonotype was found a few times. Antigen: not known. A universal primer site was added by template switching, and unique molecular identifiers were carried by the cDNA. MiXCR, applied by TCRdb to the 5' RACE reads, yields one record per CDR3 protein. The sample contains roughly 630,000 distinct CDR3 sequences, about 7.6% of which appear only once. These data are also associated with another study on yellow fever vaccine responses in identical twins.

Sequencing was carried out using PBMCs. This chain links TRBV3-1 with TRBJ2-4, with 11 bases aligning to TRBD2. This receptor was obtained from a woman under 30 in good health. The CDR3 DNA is TGTGCCAGCAGCCAGCCCGCACTAGCGGGAGTGGCGTCGGCCAAAAACATTCAGTACTTC. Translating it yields CASSQPALAGVASAKNIQYF.